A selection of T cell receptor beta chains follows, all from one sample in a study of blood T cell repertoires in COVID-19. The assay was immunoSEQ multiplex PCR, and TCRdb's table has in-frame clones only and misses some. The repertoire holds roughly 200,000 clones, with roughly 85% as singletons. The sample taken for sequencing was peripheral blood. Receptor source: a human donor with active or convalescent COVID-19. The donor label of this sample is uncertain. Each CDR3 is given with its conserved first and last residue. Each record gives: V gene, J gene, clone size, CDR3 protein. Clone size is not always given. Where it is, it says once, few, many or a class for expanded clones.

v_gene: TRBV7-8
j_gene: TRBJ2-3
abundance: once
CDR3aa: CASSPLSGTDTQYF

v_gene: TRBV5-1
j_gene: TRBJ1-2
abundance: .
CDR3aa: CASSLEVGQGYYGYTF

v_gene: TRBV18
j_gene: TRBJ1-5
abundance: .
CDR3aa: CASSLQGRDQPQHF

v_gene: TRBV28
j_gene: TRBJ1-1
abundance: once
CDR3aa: CASNLRSRQVRGAFF

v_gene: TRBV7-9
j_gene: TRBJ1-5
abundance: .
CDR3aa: CASSLVGTASNQPQHF

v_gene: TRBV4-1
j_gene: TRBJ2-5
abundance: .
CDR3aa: CASSPWAAGGETQYF

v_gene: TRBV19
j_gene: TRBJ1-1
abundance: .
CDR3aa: CASSIDPTGGPNTEAFF

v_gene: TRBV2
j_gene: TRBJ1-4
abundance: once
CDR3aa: CASTRSTGEKLFF

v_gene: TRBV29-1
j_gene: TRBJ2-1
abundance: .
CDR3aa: CSVYRDYNEQFF

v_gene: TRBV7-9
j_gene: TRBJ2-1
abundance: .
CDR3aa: CASTPGLAAYGEQFF

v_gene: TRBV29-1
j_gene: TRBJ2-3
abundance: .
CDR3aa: CSVGKKWDTQYF

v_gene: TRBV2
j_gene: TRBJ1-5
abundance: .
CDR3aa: CASSEDRYQPQHF

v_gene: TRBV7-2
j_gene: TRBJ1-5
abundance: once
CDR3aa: CASSQGGPTLSNQPQHF

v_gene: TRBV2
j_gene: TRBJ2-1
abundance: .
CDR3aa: CASSPGQRQFF

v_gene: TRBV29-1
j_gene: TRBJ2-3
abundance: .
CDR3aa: CSGSGRYTDTQYF

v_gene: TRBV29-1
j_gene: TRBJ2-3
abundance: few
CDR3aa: CSASGGADTQYF

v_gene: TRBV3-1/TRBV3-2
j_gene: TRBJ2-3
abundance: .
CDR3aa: CASSQDIFTGTDTQYF

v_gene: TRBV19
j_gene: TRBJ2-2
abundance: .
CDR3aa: CASSIGRSSGELFF

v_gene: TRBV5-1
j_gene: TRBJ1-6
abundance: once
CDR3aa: CASSLGDRGLSVLHF

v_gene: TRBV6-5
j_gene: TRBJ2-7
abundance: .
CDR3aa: CASSPGQLGQYF

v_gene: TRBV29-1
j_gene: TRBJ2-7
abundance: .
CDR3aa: CSAGEGQGSYEQYF

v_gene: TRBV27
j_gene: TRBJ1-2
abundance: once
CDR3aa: CASSLDRVGGYTF

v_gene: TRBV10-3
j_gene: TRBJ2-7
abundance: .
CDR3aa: CAISEVGDDREQYF

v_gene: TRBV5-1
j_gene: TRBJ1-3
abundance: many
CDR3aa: CASSLDPGTGNTIYF

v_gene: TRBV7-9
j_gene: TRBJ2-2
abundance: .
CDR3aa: CASPRGQAGSGELFF

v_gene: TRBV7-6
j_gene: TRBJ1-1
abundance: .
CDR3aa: CASSRDSLNTEAFF

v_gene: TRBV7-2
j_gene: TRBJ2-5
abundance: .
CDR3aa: CASSLIRGRSWETQYF

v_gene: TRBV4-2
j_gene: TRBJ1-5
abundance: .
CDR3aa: CASSPLGSNQPQHF

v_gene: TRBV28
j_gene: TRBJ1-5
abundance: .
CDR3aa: CASSPGGPTRPQHF

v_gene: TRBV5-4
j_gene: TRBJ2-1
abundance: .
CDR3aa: CASSFRQGLDEQFF

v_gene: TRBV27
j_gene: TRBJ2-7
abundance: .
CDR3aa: CASSPYFPGQGLSSYEQYF

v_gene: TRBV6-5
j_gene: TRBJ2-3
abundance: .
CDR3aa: CAALTGGSDTQYF

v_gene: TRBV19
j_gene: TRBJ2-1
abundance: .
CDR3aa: CASSLGGAVNEQFF

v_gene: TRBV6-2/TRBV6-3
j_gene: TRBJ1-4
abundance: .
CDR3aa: CASSITDSAEKLFF

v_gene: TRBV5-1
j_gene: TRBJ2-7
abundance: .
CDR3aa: CATKPTGGSYEQYF

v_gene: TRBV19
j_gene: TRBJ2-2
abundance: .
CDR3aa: CASSIDAGAAGELFF

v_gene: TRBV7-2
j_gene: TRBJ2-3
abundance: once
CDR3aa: CASSLKLAGARDTQYF

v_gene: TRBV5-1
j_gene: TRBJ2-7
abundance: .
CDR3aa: CASSLGAGKGNEQYF

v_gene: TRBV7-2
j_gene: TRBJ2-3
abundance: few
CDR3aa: CASSLGAGLEDTQYF

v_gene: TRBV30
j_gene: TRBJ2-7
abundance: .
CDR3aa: CAWTRTGPNEQYF

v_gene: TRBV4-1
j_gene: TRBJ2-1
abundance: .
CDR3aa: CASSQGQSSYNEQFF

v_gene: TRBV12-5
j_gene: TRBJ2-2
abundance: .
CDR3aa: CASGLPTRTRYSGELFF

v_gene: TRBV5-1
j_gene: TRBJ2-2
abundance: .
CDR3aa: CASSWGDGELFF